In this sample, the clone carrying this TCR beta chain turned up many times. Its antigen is undetermined. Trimming took off 3 bases at V and 6 bases at J, with 9 bases between the two ends. CDR3 length: 14 amino acids. Germline-derived CDR1 and CDR2 are PRHDT and FYEKMQ (reference sequence). This record belongs to a study of T-cell memory formation after mild COVID-19. Study observations and caveats: Largely, contracting CD4+ clones fell within CM and EM, and contracting CD8+ clones within EMRA.

TCRdb reprocessed the 5' RACE reads via MiXCR and lists one record per CDR3 protein. The sample records roughly 400,000 distinct CDR3 sequences, roughly 18% being singletons. Sequencing input: PBMCs or a T cell subset sorted from them (not recorded which). The chain links TRBV13 to TRBJ1-6; D is ambiguous. The TCR originated in a man between 18 and 35 years old who had mild COVID-19 (a few samples of this study predate the infection). Cell type and time point are not known. CDR3 sequence reads: CASSLGRFNSPLHF. The CDR3 DNA follows: TGTGCCAGCAGCTTGGGCAGGTTTAATTCACCCCTCCACTTT.